The 7 T cell receptor beta chains below all came from one sample that was sequenced in a study of blood T cell repertoires in COVID-19. The assay was immunoSEQ multiplex PCR, and TCRdb's table has in-frame clones only and misses some. This sample carries roughly 77,000 clones, 70% to 90% of them seen once, and the ten largest clones take approximately 4.5%. The specimen was peripheral blood. The receptors were sampled from a man aged 45-65 years with active COVID-19.

The chain couples TRBV6-5 to TRBJ2-5, with a tentative D call TRBD1 (5 bases). The V and J ends lost 7 bases and 6 bases respectively, with 15 bases between them. Germline V gives CDR1 MNHEY, CDR2 SVGAGI. The CDR3 totals 13 residues. The CDR3 nucleotides are TGTGCCAGCACCACCCAGGGTATGAAGACCCAGTACTTC. Translation gives CASTTQGMKTQYF.

In its sample, this clone was seen a few times. The chain couples TRBV6-4 to TRBJ2-3, with 12 bases identical to TRBD2. Germline V gives CDR1 MRHNA, CDR2 SNTAGT. The CDR3 is 15 amino acids. J was trimmed by 4 bases and V by 4 bases; bases with no gene match: 3. The CDR3 DNA is TGTGCCAGCAGTGCTAGCGGGGGGGCCGCAGATACGCAGTATTTT. Translation gives CASSASGGAADTQYF.

This chain joins TRBV27 and TRBJ1-2; D gene uncertain. Per germline, CDR1 MNHEY and CDR2 SMNVEV (reference sequence). The CDR3 consists of 14 residues. V gave up 1 base and J gave up 5 bases, with 11 bases separating them. The CDR3 is CASSLYGLHYGYTF. In DNA form, the CDR3 reads TGTGCCAGCAGTTTATACGGACTACATTATGGCTACACCTTC.

This chain connects TRBV5-6 to TRBJ2-5, with TRBD2 as a possible D gene (6 bases). V was cut by 4 bases and J by 4 bases, with 14 bases left in between. The germline gives CDR1 SGHDT, CDR2 YYEEEE. The CDR3 totals 14 residues. The CDR3 spells CASSNRGGAETQYF. DNA for the CDR3: TGTGCCAGCAGCAACCGGGGCGGGGCAGAGACCCAGTACTTC.

The gene calls are TRBV6-2 or TRBV6-3 and TRBJ2-3; TRBD2 agrees at 8 bases. The V gene's germline CDR1 is MNHEY and CDR2 SVGEGT. This CDR3 comprises 17 residues. V dropped 4 bases and J dropped 6; count of bases not matched to a gene: 15. CDR3 loop: CASSSRSRGGLQDTQYF. The CDR3 region has the DNA TGTGCCAGCAGTTCCAGGAGCCGGGGGGGCCTACAGGATACGCAGTATTTT.

V is TRBV12-5 and J is TRBJ2-2; tentatively, D is TRBD2 (5 bases). V was cut by 2 bases and J by 5 bases, with 12 bases left in between. In germline, CDR1 is LGHNT, CDR2 FRNRAP. The CDR3 spans 15 residues. The CDR3 is CASGLPSGGTGELFF. The DNA of the CDR3 is TGTGCTAGTGGTTTGCCTAGTGGAGGTACCGGGGAGCTGTTTTTT. The whole variable domain, remainder taken from reference TRBV12-5 and TRBJ2-2, is DARVTQTPRHKVTEMGQEVTMRCQPILGHNTVFWYRQTMMQGLELLAYFRNRAPLDDSGMPKDRFSAEMPDATLATLKIQPSEPRDSAVYFCASGLPSGGTGELFFGEGSRLTVL.

The chain uses TRBV7-2 and TRBJ1-5; D is perhaps TRBD1 (5 bases). Deletions cut 1 base from V and 1 base from J, with 11 bases between. The CDR3 loop spans 16 amino acids. Germline V gives CDR1 SGHTA, CDR2 FQGNSA. The CDR3 protein is CASSLDLGGSNQPQHF. The CDR3 bases are TGTGCCAGCAGCTTAGATCTCGGGGGGAGCAATCAGCCCCAGCATTTT.